This T cell receptor (beta chain) was captured by sequencing in a study of naive and memory T cell subsets. Findings and limits, study-wide: Over 95% of naive TCR sequences appeared only once after error correction, unlike memory subsets.

CDR3 length: 14 residues. Germline V lookup: CDR1 LNHNV, CDR2 YYDKDF (reference sequence). V dropped 0 bases and J dropped 8 bases, with 13 bases sitting between them. In the case of this clonotype: Its antigen remains unidentified.

Both TRBC1 and TRBC2 were covered by a beta constant-region primer of two equimolar oligonucleotides. Four rounds of PCR amplified the ligated cDNA using nested alpha and beta constant-region primers plus SP2. Each CDR3 protein gets one entry after TCRdb re-called the UMI-ligation and nested PCR reads with MiXCR. The sample holds 95,000 to 150,000 distinct CDR3 sequences, roughly 32% seen once. Four subsets defined by CD45RA and CD27 were sorted after CD3, CD4, CD8 and live/dead staining. The source of this sequence is a human donor in good health. The sequencing input was central memory CD4+ T cells from blood. The gene calls are TRBV15 and TRBJ1-1; D not resolved. The CDR3 here is CATSRDRGSREAFF. Written as DNA, the CDR3 is TGTGCCACCAGCAGAGATCGGGGTAGCAGGGAAGCTTTCTTT.